The 10 T cell receptor beta chains below come from one sample, sequenced in a study of cytomegalovirus exposure and HLA in healthy donors. Use of 60 Vbeta and 13 Jbeta primers characterized the PCR. Measured with immunoSEQ multiplex PCR; TCRdb has only the in-frame clones, and not every one. Of approximately 140,000 clones in the sample, over 70% were seen once. What was sequenced was PBMCs. These receptors were taken from a woman in her 40s in good health and CMV-seropositive.

The rearrangement uses TRBV6-5 and TRBJ1-2; tentatively, D is TRBD1 (5 bases). Germline CDR1 is MNHEY and CDR2 is SVGAGI. The CDR3 covers 14 residues. V lost 1 base, J lost 4 bases, and 10 bases lay in between. This chain's CDR3 is CASSYLGVTYGYTF. CDR3 coding DNA: TGTGCCAGCAGTTACTTAGGGGTGACCTATGGCTACACCTTC.

This chain uses TRBV5-6 with TRBJ1-4; 7 bases are a match to TRBD1. Trimming cost V 0 bases and J 7 bases; bases outside gene matches: 9. This CDR3 has 16 amino acids. Looked up from germline, CDR1 is SGHDT and CDR2 is YYEEEE. CDR3 nucleotide sequence: TGTGCCAGCAGCTTGGGCGAGACAGGGCTGACTGAAAAACTGTTTTTT. It encodes CASSLGETGLTEKLFF.

The V and J genes are TRBV27 and TRBJ1-6, with unresolved D. Per germline, CDR1 MNHEY and CDR2 SMNVEV (reference sequence). The germline V and J ends were trimmed by 4 bases and 7 bases, with 17 bases remaining between them. The CDR3 covers 16 residues. CDR3 nucleotides: TGTGCCAGCAGTTACCTGCGGGGTTTGAGGAATTCACCCCTCCACTTT. Encoded protein: CASSYLRGLRNSPLHF.

CDR3 nucleotides: TGCGCCAGCAGGGACTCAGCGCTCACAGATACGCAGTATTTT. This codes for CASRDSALTDTQYF. The chain is built from TRBV5-1 and TRBJ2-3, with TRBD2 as a possible D gene (5 bases). The CDR3 has 14 amino acids. V lost 5 bases and J lost 2, with 12 bases in between. The germline gives CDR1 SGHRS, CDR2 YFSETQ.

The chain carries TRBV6-5 and TRBJ2-2, with TRBD1 matching 9 bases. With 4 bases clipped from V and 5 bases from J, the junction kept 2 bases outside the gene matches. The germline CDR1 and CDR2 sequences are MNHEY and SVGAGI. The CDR3 contains 14 residues. DNA of the CDR3: TGTGCCAGCAGTTTACAGGGGGCGACCGGGGAGCTGTTTTTT. As protein: CASSLQGATGELFF.

The chain has TRBV7-6 and TRBJ2-2; 7 bases align to TRBD1. The germline gives CDR1 SGHVS, CDR2 FNYEAQ. The CDR3 sequence is 17 residues long. With 5 bases clipped from V and 0 bases from J, the junction kept 9 bases outside the gene matches. CDR3 nucleotide sequence: TGTGCCAGCAGCCAAGCCCCTGGACAGGCGAACACCGGGGAGCTGTTTTTT. Its protein product is CASSQAPGQANTGELFF. The full variable domain, rest sourced from reference TRBV7-6 and TRBJ2-2, is GAGVSQSPRYKVTKRGQDVALRCDPISGHVSLYWYRQALGQGPEFLTYFNYEAQQDKSGLPNDRFSAERPEGSISTLTIQRTEQRDSAMYRCASSQAPGQANTGELFFGEGSRLTVL.

V gene TRBV1 combines with J gene TRBJ2-5; the D call TRBD2 from the table was never checked on the DNA. TRBV1 is described as a pseudogene. The CDR3 has 17 amino acids. CDR3 loop: CTSSPNLGSGGSKTQYF. The CDR3 DNA is TGCACCAGCAGCCCCAATTTGGGTAGCGGGGGGAGCAAGACCCAGTACTTC.

The chain combines TRBV27 with TRBJ1-5, with TRBD1 matching 10 bases. Trimming removed 7 bases from V and 2 bases from J; junction bases left unmatched: 5. The CDR3 is 15 amino acids. CDR1 and CDR2 from the germline V gene are MNHEY and SMNVEV (reference sequence). CDR3 nucleotides: TGTGCCAGCAAGCCAGGACAGGGGGGCAATCAGCCCCAGCATTTT. Translating it yields CASKPGQGGNQPQHF.

The chain is built from TRBV2 and TRBJ2-2; TRBD2 matches 7 bases. V gave up 6 bases and J gave up 0 bases; unmatched junction bases: 7. The length of the CDR3 is 16 residues. CDR1 is SNHLY, CDR2 FYNNEI, per germline. The CDR3 nucleotides read TGTGCCAGCAGGGACGGGCTAGCGGCGAACACCGGGGAGCTGTTTTTT. It encodes CASRDGLAANTGELFF. The whole variable domain, remainder taken from reference TRBV2 and TRBJ2-2, is EPEVTQTPSHQVTQMGQEVILRCVPISNHLYFYWYRQILGQKVEFLVSFYNNEISEKSEIFDDQFSVERPDGSNFTLKIRSTKLEDSAMYFCASRDGLAANTGELFFGEGSRLTVL.

The V and J genes are TRBV28 and TRBJ1-6; the match to TRBD1 covers 11 bases. This CDR3 contains 14 residues. The V segment lost 7 bases and the J segment 11 bases; nucleotides outside the gene matches: 7. Germline V gene sequence: CDR1 MDHEN, CDR2 SYDVKM. Here the CDR3 DNA reads TGTGCCAGCACGGAGGGACAGGGGGGGGCACCCCTCCACTTT. The encoded protein is CASTEGQGGAPLHF.